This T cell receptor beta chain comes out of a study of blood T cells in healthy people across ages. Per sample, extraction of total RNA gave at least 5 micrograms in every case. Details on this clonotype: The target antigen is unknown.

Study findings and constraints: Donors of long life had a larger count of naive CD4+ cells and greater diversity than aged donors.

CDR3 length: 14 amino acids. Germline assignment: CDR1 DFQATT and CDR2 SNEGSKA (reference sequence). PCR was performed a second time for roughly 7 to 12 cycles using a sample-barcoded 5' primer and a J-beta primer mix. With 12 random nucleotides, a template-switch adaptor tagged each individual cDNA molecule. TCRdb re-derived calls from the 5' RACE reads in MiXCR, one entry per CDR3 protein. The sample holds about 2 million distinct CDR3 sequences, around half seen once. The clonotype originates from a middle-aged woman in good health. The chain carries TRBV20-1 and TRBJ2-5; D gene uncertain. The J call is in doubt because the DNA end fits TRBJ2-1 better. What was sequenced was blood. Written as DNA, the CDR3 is TGCAGTGCTCCGGACCGGCCGTACCAAGAGACCCAGTTCTTC. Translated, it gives CSAPDRPYQETQFF.